This T cell receptor (beta chain) originates from a study of blood T cell repertoires in COVID-19. Across the study: Sources were T cells, B-cell-depleted T cells, or PBMCs; the material itself was cDNA or gDNA.

In the source study's methods: Estimation of nucleated cell counts relied on the amplification of reference gene primers. The table came from immunoSEQ multiplex PCR; TCRdb's copy has only in-frame clones and leaves some out. V and J calls and clone size are as listed in that table; D and trimming were resolved from the DNA. Here the sample spans 110,000 or so clones, approximately 80% being singletons. The V and J ends lost 0 bases and 9 bases, in that order; junction bases with no gene match: 20. CDR3 size: 21 residues. Germline CDR1 reads SGHVS; CDR2 reads FNYEAQ. This receptor was identified in a human donor in a cohort sampled during active COVID-19. The rearrangement links TRBV7-6 to TRBJ2-1; TRBD2 matches 13 bases. Sequenced input: peripheral blood. CDR3 nucleotides: TGTGCCAGCAGCTTAGCGGTCTACCCGGGACTAGCGGGATCAGATTTGGCTGAGCAGTTCTTC. It yields the protein CASSLAVYPGLAGSDLAEQFF.